This T cell receptor (beta chain) stems from a study of blood T cell repertoires in COVID-19. The overall study: Collection of acute and convalescent COVID-19 samples took place in the United States, Italy and Spain. From T cells, B-cell-depleted T cells, or PBMCs came the material, which was cDNA or gDNA.

As processed by the authors: Scientists estimated how many nucleated cells there were by amplifying reference gene primers. TCRdb's table, derived via immunoSEQ multiplex PCR, lists solely in-frame clones and lacks some. V, J and clone size reflect that table, while D and trimming were determined from the DNA. The sample lists a few hundred thousand clones, around 86% seen once, with just under 0.95% in the top ten. The CDR3 loop spans 18 amino acids. V lost 4 bases to trimming and J lost 4 bases; unmatched junction nucleotides: 12. Germline CDR1 and CDR2: SGHDN and FVKESK. The sequencing sample was made of peripheral blood. The source of this sequence is a woman between 35 and 50 years old who had recovered from COVID-19. The rearrangement uses TRBV14 and TRBJ2-7; TRBD2 aligns across 14 bases. This chain's CDR3 is CASSRLIGTSGSSYEQYF. DNA for the CDR3: TGTGCCAGCAGCCGCCTGATAGGGACTAGCGGGAGTTCTTACGAGCAGTACTTC.